A selection of T cell receptor beta chains follows, all from one sample in a study of monozygotic twins with inflammatory bowel disease. Using the 5' RACE reads, TCRdb records one entry per CDR3 protein without DNA. The sample table includes more than 110,000 distinct CDR3 sequences. The specimen was blood. These TCRs come from a human donor with ulcerative colitis or Crohn's disease, or a healthy co-twin of an affected twin (not recorded which). The CDR3 runs from the conserved cysteine through the conserved F or W. The order of the fields is V gene, J gene, CDR3 protein.

>TRBV23-1|TRBJ1-5
CASSQSQGTSNQPQHF
>TRBV7-8|TRBJ2-1
CASSHQAQGHANQFF
>TRBV7-9|TRBJ2-7
CASSYRTGGASYEQYF
>TRBV20-1|TRBJ2-2
CSARGQSSGELFF
>TRBV7-9|TRBJ2-5
CASSFWTGGSETQYF
>TRBV14|TRBJ2-2
CASSQFRGRGGELFF
>TRBV5-1|TRBJ2-5
CASSLWHTAETQYF
>TRBV12-3/TRBV12-4|TRBJ2-2
CASCMGAERTGELFF
>TRBV29-1|TRBJ2-4
CSGSGGPWDIQYF
>TRBV3-1|TRBJ2-5
CASTDSTETQYF
>TRBV3-1|TRBJ1-5
CASSQGNQPQHF
>TRBV5-1|TRBJ1-1
CASSFTGGYTEAFF
>TRBV5-1|TRBJ2-1
CASTQESGYNEQFF
>TRBV5-4|TRBJ2-2
CASSRAGGTGELFF
>TRBV19|TRBJ1-1
CASSFRHLGQAFF
>TRBV6-6|TRBJ1-3
CASSYSLGSTIYF
>TRBV29-1|TRBJ1-1
CSVERGQANTEAFF